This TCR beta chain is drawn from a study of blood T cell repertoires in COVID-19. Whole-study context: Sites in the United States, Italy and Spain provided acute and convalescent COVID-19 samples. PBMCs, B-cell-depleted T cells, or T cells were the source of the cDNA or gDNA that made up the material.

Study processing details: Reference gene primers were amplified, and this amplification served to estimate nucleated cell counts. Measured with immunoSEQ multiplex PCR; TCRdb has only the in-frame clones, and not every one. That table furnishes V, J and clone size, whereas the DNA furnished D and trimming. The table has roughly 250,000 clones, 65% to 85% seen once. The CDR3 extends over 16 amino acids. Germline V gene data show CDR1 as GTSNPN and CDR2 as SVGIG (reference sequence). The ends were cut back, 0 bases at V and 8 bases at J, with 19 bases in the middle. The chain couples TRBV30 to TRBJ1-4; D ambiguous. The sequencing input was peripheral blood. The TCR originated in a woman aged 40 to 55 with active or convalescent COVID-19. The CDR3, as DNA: TGTGCCTGGAGTGTTGGCGGTGGCGGAATGGCGGAAAAACTGTTTTTT. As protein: CAWSVGGGGMAEKLFF.